A single sample gave rise to the 4 T cell receptor beta chains below, sequenced in a study of T cells expressing NK-cell markers. TCRdb reprocessed the 5' RACE reads and reports one entry per CDR3 protein, with no DNA. This repertoire includes fewer than 400,000 distinct CDR3 sequences. Sequencing was done on a sample of blood T cells: a sorted CD56 or NKG2C T cell subset, CD4+ or CD8+ T cells, or bulk PBMC T cells (not recorded which). Receptors were obtained from a man between 18 and 69 years old in good health.

This chain connects TRBV2 to TRBJ2-1; there is no DNA to check the TCRdb D call of TRBD2. There are 14 residues in the CDR3. Germline CDR1 and CDR2: SNHLY and FYNNEI. CDR3 residues: CASSTLPAAGEQFF.

The CDR3 loop reads CAISGQAGSFGYTF. The chain recombines TRBV10-3 with TRBJ1-2; the D call from TCRdb, TRBD1, cannot be confirmed without DNA. This CDR3 has 14 amino acids. Germline loops: CDR1 ENHRY, CDR2 SYGVKD.

V is TRBV12-3 or TRBV12-4 and J is TRBJ2-7; TCRdb's D gene call, TRBD1, goes unchecked for lack of DNA. The CDR3 runs 15 residues. Here the CDR3 reads CASSPPRDGTYEQYF.

This chain joins TRBV9 and TRBJ2-5; the TCRdb D gene call, TRBD1, has no DNA to confirm it. The CDR3 extends over 14 amino acids. Looked up from germline, CDR1 is SGDLS and CDR2 is YYNGEE. Here the CDR3 reads CASSSRWGQETQYF.